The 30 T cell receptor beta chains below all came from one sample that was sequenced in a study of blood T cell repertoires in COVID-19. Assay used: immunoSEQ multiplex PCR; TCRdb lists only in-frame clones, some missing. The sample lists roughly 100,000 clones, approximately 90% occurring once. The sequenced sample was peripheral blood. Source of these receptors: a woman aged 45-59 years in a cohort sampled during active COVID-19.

In DNA, the CDR3 is TGTGCCAGCAGCCCCCGGGACAACCAAGAGACCCAGTACTTC. It is translated as CASSPRDNQETQYF. The chain has TRBV5-4 and TRBJ2-5, with D tentatively TRBD1 (6 bases). V was pared by 4 bases and J by 0 bases, with 10 bases between. CDR3 size: 14 residues. Germline CDR1 SGHNT, CDR2 YYREEE (reference sequence).

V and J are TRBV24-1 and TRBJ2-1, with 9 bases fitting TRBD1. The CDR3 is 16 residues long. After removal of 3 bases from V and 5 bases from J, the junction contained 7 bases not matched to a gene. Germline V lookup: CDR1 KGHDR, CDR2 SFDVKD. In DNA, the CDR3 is TGTGCCACCAGTGATCAACAGGGGGCCCGCCACAATGAGCAGTTCTTC. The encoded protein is CATSDQQGARHNEQFF.

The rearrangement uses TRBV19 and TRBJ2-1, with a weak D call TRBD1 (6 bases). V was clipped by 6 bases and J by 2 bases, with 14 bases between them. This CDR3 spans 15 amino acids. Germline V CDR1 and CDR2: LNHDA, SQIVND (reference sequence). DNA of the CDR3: TGTGCCAGTAGATCCGACAGGCCTCCCTACAATGAGCAGTTCTTC. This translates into CASRSDRPPYNEQFF.

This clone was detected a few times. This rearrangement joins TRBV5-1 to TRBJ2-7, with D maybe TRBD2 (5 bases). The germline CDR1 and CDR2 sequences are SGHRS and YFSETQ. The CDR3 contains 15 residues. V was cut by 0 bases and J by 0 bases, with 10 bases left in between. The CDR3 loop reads CASSLDGMVSYEQYF. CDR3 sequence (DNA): TGCGCCAGCAGCTTGGACGGGATGGTCTCCTACGAGCAGTACTTC.

CDR3 sequence: CASSRQGTDYGYTF. CDR3 bases: TGTGCCAGTAGCCGACAGGGAACGGACTATGGCTACACCTTC. J is TRBJ1-2 and V is TRBV19; 7 bases line up with TRBD1. Germline V lookup: CDR1 LNHDA, CDR2 SQIVND (reference sequence). The junction had 7 bases not matched to a gene; V was cut back by 6 bases and J by 3 bases. The CDR3 consists of 14 residues.

As DNA, the CDR3 is TGTGCCAGCAGTTTAAGCACTAGCGGGAGCAATGAGCAGTTCTTC. It specifies CASSLSTSGSNEQFF. The V gene is TRBV28, the J gene TRBJ2-1; 11 bases are a match to TRBD2. After removal of 2 bases from V and 6 bases from J, the junction contained 3 bases not matched to a gene. Germline V gene data show CDR1 as MDHEN and CDR2 as SYDVKM. CDR3 length: 15 residues.

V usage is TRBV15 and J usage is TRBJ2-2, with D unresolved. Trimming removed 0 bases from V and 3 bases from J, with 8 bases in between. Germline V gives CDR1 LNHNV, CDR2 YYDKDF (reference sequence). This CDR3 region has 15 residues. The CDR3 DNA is TGTGCCACCAGCAGAGAGATACAACACACCGGGGAGCTGTTTTTT. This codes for CATSREIQHTGELFF.

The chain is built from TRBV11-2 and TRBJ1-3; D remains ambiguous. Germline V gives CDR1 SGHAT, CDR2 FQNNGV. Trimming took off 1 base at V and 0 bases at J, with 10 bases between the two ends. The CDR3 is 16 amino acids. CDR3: CASSLAAGFSGNTIYF. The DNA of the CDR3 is TGTGCCAGCAGCTTAGCCGCAGGATTCTCTGGAAACACCATATATTTT.

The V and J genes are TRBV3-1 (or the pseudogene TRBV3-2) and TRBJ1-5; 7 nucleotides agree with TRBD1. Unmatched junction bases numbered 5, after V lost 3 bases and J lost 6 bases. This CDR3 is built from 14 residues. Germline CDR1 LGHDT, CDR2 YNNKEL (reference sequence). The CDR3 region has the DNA TGTGCCAGCAGCCAGGAGACAGGGAGTCAGCCCCAGCATTTT. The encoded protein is CASSQETGSQPQHF.

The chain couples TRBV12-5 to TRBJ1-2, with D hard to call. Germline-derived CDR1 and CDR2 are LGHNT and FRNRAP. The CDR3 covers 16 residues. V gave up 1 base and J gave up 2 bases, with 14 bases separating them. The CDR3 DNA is TGTGCTAGTGGTTTGGCACCACCGACGGGGAACTATGGCTACACCTTC. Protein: CASGLAPPTGNYGYTF. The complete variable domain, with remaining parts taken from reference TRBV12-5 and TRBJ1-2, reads DARVTQTPRHKVTEMGQEVTMRCQPILGHNTVFWYRQTMMQGLELLAYFRNRAPLDDSGMPKDRFSAEMPDATLATLKIQPSEPRDSAVYFCASGLAPPTGNYGYTFGSGTRLTVV.

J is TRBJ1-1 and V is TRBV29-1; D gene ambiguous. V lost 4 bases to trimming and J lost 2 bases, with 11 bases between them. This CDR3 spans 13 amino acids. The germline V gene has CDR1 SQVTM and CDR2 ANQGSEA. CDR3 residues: CSVGSRTNTEAFF. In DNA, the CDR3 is TGCAGCGTTGGATCCCGAACAAACACTGAAGCTTTCTTT.

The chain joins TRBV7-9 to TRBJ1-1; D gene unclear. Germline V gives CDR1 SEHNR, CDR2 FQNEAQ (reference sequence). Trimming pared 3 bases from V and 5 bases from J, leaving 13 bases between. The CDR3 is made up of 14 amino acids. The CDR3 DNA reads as TGTGCCAGCAGCTTTCGAACCGGGTCAACTGAAGCTTTCTTT. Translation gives CASSFRTGSTEAFF.

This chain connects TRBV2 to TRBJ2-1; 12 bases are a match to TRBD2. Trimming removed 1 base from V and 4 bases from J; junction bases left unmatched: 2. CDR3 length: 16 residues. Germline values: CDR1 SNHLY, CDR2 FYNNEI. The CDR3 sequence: CASSEGTSGTYNEQFF. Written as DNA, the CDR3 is TGTGCCAGCAGTGAAGGGACTAGCGGGACTTACAATGAGCAGTTCTTC.

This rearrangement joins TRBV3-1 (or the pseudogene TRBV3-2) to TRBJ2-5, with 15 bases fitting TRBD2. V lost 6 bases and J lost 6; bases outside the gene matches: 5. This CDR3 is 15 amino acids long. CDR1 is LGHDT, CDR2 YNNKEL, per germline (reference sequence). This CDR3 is CASRPGTSGRKTQYF. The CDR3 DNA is TGTGCCAGCAGACCTGGGACTAGCGGGAGGAAGACCCAGTACTTC.

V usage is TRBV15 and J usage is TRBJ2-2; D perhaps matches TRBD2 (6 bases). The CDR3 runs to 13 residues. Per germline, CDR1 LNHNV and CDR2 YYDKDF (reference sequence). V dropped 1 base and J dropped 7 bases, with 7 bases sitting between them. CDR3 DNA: TGTGCCACCAGCAGAGGGGGGGTCGGGGAGCTGTTTTTT. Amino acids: CATSRGGVGELFF. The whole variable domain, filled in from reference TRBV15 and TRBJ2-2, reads DAMVIQNPRYQVTQFGKPVTLSCSQTLNHNVMYWYQQKSSQAPKLLFHYYDKDFNNEADTPDNFQSRRPNTSFCFLDIRSPGLGDTAMYLCATSRGGVGELFFGEGSRLTVL.

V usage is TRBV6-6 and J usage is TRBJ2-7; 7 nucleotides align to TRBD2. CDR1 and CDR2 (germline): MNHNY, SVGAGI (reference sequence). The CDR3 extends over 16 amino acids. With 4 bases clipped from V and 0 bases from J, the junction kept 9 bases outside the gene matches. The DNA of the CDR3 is TGTGCCAGCAGTTCAGCGGGATACACTCTCTCCTACGAGCAGTACTTC. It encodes CASSSAGYTLSYEQYF.

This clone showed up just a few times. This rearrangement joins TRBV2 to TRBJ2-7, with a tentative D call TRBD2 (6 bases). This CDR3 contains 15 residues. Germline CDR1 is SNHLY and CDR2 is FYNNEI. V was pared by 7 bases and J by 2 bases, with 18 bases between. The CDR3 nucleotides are TGTGCCAGCACCGCCGGGGTTAGCGGAACCTACGAGCAGTACTTC. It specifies CASTAGVSGTYEQYF.

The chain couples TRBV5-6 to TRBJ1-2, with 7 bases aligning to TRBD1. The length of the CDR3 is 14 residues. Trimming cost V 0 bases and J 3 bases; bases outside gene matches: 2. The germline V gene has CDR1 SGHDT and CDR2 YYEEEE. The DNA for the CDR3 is TGTGCCAGCAGCTTGGGTGGGACAGACTATGGCTACACCTTC. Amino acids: CASSLGGTDYGYTF.

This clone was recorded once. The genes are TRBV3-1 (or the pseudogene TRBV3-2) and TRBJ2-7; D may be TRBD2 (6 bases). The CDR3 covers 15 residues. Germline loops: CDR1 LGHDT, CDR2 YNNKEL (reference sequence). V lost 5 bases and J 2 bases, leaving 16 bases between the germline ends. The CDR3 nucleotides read TGTGCCAGCAGCGGAGGGACTTCCCGACCCTACGAGCAGTACTTC. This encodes CASSGGTSRPYEQYF.

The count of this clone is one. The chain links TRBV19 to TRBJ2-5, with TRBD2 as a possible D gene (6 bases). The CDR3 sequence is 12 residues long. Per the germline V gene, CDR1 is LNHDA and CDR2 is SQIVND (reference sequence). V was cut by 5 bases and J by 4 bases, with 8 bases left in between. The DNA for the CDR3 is TGTGCCAGTAGTGCGGGAAGAGAGACCCAGTACTTC. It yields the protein CASSAGRETQYF.

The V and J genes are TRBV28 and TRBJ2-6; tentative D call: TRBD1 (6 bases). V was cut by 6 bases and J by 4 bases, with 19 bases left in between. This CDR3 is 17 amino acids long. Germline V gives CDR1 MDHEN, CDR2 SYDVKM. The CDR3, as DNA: TGTGCCAGCAGCAAAACAGGGAACTCGGGGGGGGCCAACGTCCTGACTTTC. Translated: CASSKTGNSGGANVLTF.

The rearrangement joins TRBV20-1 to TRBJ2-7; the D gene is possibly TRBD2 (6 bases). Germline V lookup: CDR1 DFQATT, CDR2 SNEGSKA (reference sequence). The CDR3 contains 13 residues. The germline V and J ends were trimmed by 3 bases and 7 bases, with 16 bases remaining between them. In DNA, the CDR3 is TGCAGTGCTAGTACAGCTCCCGGGGGTGAGCAGTACTTC. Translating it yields CSASTAPGGEQYF.

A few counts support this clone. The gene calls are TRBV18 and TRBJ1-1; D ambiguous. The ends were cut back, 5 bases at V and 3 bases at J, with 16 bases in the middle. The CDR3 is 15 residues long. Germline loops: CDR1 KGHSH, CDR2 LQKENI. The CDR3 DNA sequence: TGTGCCAGCTCAGCGAGATCTCTCCGGGACACTGAAGCTTTCTTT. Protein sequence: CASSARSLRDTEAFF.

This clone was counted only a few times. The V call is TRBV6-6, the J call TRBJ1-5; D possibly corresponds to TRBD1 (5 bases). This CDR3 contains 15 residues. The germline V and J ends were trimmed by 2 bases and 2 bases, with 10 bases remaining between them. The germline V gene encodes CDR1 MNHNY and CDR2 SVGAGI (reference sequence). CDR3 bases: TGTGCCAGCAGTTACGAAGTGACAGGCAATCAGCCCCAGCATTTT. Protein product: CASSYEVTGNQPQHF.

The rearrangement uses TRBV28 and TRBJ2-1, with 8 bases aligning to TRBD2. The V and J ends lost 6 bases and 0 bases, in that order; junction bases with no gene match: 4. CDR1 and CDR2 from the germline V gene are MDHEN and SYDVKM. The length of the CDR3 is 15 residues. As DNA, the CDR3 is TGTGCCAGCAGCCCCGGGGGGGGCTCCTACAATGAGCAGTTCTTC. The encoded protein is CASSPGGGSYNEQFF. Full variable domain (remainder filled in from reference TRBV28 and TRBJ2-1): DVKVTQSSRYLVKRTGEKVFLECVQDMDHENMFWYRQDPGLGLRLIYFSYDVKMKEKGDIPEGYSVSREKKERFSLILESASTNQTSMYLCASSPGGGSYNEQFFGPGTRLTVL.

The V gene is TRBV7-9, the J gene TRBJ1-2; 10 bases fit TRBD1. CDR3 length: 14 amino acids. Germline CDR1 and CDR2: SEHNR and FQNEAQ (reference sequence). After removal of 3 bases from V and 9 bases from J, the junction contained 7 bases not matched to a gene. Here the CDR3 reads CASSFPDRGGRYTF. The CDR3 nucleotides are TGTGCCAGCAGCTTCCCGGACAGGGGGGGTCGCTACACCTTC.

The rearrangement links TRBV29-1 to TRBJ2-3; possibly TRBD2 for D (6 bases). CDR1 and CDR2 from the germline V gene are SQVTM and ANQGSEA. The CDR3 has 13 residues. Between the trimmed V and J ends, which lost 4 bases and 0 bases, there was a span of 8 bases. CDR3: CSVGRDSTDTQYF. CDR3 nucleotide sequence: TGCAGCGTTGGGAGGGACAGCACAGATACGCAGTATTTT.

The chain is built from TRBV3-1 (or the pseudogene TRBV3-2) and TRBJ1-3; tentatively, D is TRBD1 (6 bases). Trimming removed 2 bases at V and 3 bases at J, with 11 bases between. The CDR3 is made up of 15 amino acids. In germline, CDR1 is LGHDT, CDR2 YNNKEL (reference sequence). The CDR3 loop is CASSQTTGIGNTIYF. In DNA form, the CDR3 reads TGTGCCAGCAGCCAAACCACAGGGATTGGAAACACCATATATTTT.

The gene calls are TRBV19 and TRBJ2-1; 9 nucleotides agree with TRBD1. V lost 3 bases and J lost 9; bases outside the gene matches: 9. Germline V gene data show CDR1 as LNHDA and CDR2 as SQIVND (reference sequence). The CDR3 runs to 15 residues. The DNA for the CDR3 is TGTGCCAGTAGTATTGATCGACAGGGGGTCTTTGAGCAGTTCTTC. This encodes CASSIDRQGVFEQFF.

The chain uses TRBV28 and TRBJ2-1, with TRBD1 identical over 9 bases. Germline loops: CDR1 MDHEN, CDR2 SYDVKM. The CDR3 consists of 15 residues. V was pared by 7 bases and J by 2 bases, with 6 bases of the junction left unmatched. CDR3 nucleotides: TGTGCCAGCAACCCCGGACAGGGGCCCTACAATGAGCAGTTCTTC. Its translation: CASNPGQGPYNEQFF. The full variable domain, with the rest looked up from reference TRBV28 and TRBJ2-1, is DVKVTQSSRYLVKRTGEKVFLECVQDMDHENMFWYRQDPGLGLRLIYFSYDVKMKEKGDIPEGYSVSREKKERFSLILESASTNQTSMYLCASNPGQGPYNEQFFGPGTRLTVL.